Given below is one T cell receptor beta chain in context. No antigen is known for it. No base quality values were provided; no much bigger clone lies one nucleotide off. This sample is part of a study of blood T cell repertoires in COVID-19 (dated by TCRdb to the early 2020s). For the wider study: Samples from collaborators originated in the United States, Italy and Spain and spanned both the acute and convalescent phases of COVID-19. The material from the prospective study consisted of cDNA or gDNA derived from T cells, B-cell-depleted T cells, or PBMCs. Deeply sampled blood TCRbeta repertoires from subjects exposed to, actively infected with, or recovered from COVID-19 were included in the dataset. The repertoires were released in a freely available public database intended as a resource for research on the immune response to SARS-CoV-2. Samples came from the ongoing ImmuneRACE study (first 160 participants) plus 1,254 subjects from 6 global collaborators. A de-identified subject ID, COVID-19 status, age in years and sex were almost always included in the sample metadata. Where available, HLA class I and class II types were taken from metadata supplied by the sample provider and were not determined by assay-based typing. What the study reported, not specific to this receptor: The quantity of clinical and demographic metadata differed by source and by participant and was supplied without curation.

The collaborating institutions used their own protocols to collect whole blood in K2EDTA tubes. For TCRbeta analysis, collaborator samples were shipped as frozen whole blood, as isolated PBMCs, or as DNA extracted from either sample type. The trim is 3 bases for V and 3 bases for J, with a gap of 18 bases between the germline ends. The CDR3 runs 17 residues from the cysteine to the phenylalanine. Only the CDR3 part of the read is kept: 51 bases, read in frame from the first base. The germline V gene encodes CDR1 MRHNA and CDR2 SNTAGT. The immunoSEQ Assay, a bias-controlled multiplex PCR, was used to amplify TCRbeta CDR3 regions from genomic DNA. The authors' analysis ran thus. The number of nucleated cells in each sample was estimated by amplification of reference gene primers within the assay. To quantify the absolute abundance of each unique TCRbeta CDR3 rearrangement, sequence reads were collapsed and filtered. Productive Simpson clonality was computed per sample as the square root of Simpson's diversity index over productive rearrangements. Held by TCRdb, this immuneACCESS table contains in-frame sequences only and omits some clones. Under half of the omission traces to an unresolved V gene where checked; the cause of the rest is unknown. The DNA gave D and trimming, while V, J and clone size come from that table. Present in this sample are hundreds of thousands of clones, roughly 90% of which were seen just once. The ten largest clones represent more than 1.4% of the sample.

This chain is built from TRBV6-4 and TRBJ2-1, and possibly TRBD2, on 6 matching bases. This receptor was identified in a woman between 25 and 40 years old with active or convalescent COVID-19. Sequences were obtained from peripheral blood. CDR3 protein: CASSEGLGSTYYNEQFF. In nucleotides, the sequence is TGTGCCAGCAGTGAGGGACTGGGCAGCACGTACTACAATGAGCAGTTCTTC.